This is a list of T cell receptor beta chains from one sample in a study of cytomegalovirus exposure and HLA in healthy donors. Generated by immunoSEQ multiplex PCR, the TCRdb table keeps only in-frame clones and is missing some. The sample includes over 100,000 clones, more than 75% seen only once; the top ten take 0.95% to 1.4%. Sequenced input: PBMCs. Receptor source: a male donor in good health and CMV-seronegative. The CDR3 runs from the conserved cysteine through the conserved F or W. The order of the fields is V gene, D gene, J gene, CDR3 protein. A D gene is named only where the DNA matches it firmly.

TRBV6-6	NA	TRBJ2-3	CASSYSSTTSTDTQYF
TRBV6-1	TRBD1	TRBJ1-6	CASSEEQGVDYSPLHF
TRBV4-1	NA	TRBJ1-2	CASSQEAQGGDYGYTF
TRBV9	NA	TRBJ1-4	CASSPGGATNEKLFF
TRBV28	TRBD1	TRBJ2-7	CASSYSPGTGSYEQYF
TRBV10-3	TRBD1	NA	CAITGQVSYEQYF
TRBV18	TRBD1	TRBJ1-5	CASSPSFWDRGNQPQHF
TRBV18	NA	TRBJ1-5	CASSQQQVSNQPQHF
TRBV4-3	NA	TRBJ1-6	CASSQEVPGTLDNSPLHF
TRBV28	TRBD1	TRBJ1-5	CASSSRTGYSNQPQHF
TRBV2	NA	TRBJ2-2	CASSEGSGAGELFF
TRBV4-1	NA	TRBJ2-5	CASSQEPGQQETQYF
TRBV19	TRBD2	TRBJ2-1	CASSIEGRARNEQFF
TRBV10-3	TRBD1	TRBJ1-1	CAISEGGTESKAFF
TRBV29-1	NA	TRBJ2-1	CSVVGLRENEQFF
TRBV9	TRBD1	TRBJ2-7	CASSVAGAAGGHEQYF
TRBV5-1	NA	TRBJ2-3	CASSLEGHIGDTQYF
TRBV15	NA	TRBJ2-7	CATVQGGSEQYF
TRBV25-1	TRBD1	TRBJ2-6	CASSDTSGTAGANVLTF
TRBV6-6	TRBD1	TRBJ2-5	CASSGDRAIEETQYF
TRBV27	TRBD1	TRBJ2-1	CASSQDRGSYNEQFF
TRBV4-3	NA	TRBJ1-2	CASSQALAANYGYTF
TRBV5-1	NA	TRBJ1-2	CASSVTAASGGYTF
TRBV9	NA	TRBJ2-1	CASSSLSGDEQFF
TRBV11-2	TRBD1	TRBJ2-7	CASSLDRGLLREQYF